The rows below give T cell receptor beta chains drawn from one sample of a study of shared clonotypes between healthy human individuals. Assay: immunoSEQ multiplex PCR; the TCRdb copy retains only in-frame clones and omits some. This table holds 1.4 million to 1.5 million clones, roughly 96% found once. Sequenced: naive CD4+ T cells sorted from blood. Receptors were obtained from a man between 25 and 39 years old in good health. CDR3s include the opening cysteine and the closing phenylalanine or tryptophan. D genes are given only for firm matches. Size is omitted from some rows. Given values are once, few, many or a class for expanded clones.

NA	TRBV9	NA	TRBJ1-2	TGTGCCAGCAGCGGGACTTATTATGGCTTGTTGACCTTC	CASSGTYYGLLTF
TRBD2	TRBV18	NA	TRBJ2-1	TGTGCCAGCTCACCACAACTAGCGGGAGGCCCACACAATGAGCAGTTCTTC	CASSPQLAGGPHNEQFF
NA	TRBV7-9	NA	TRBJ2-1	TGTGCCAGCAGCTTAGAACAGGGAGGTTACTTCTTC	CASSLEQGGYFF
NA	TRBV19	NA	TRBJ2-7	TGTGCCAGTAGTAGGGGCTACGAGCAGTACTTC	CASSRGYEQYF
NA	TRBV19	NA	TRBJ2-1	TGTGCCAGTAGTCAGCAGGGCAAGGACAATGAGCAGTTCTTC	CASSQQGKDNEQFF
NA	TRBV29-1	once	TRBJ2-5	TGCAGCCCCAGGTTTGGCCAAGAGACCCAGTACTTC	CSPRFGQETQYF
NA	TRBV11-2	NA	TRBJ2-5	TGTGCCAGCAGCTTTGTCGGGGGCCAAGAGACCCAGTACTTC	CASSFVGGQETQYF
NA	TRBV5-1	NA	TRBJ2-5	TGCGCCAGCAGCTTTGGTAGCGGAGAGACCCAGTACTTC	CASSFGSGETQYF
NA	TRBV7-3	NA	TRBJ2-7	TGTGCCAGTTCCCCTGGACCGGACTACGAGCAGTACTTC	CASSPGPDYEQYF
NA	TRBV27	NA	TRBJ2-3	TGTGCCAGCAGTTCGGATGCTTCGGATACGCAGTATTTT	CASSSDASDTQYF
NA	TRBV5-1	NA	TRBJ2-5	TGCGCCAGCAGCGGGGGCGGAGGGGCTAGGCCGCGGCCGCCGGAGACCCAGTACTTC	CASSGGGGARPRPPETQYF
NA	TRBV7-6	NA	TRBJ2-1	TGTGCCAGCAGCTTAGGTACTGTAGGTGAGCAGTTCTTC	CASSLGTVGEQFF
NA	TRBV15	NA	TRBJ2-5	TGTGCCACCAGCAAGACGGCACCCCAAGAGACCCAGTACTTC	CATSKTAPQETQYF
NA	TRBV5-5	NA	TRBJ2-7	TGTGCCAGCAGCTTGGACAGGCGATACGAGCAGTACTTC	CASSLDRRYEQYF
TRBD1	TRBV11-2	NA	TRBJ2-7	TGTGCCAGCAGAAAACCAGGGGGTTCAAGCTACGAGCAGTACTTC	CASRKPGGSSYEQYF
TRBD2	TRBV29-1	NA	TRBJ2-1	TGCAGCGTGTCAAGGGGACTAGCGGGAGAACCCTATGAGCAGTTCTTC	CSVSRGLAGEPYEQFF
NA	TRBV2	NA	TRBJ2-1	TGTGCCAGCAGTGGTGGACGGGCGAATGAGCAGTTCTTC	CASSGGRANEQFF
NA	TRBV20-1	NA	TRBJ2-7	TGCAGTGCTGCCCCGATCTACGAGCAGTACTTC	CSAAPIYEQYF
NA	TRBV5-1	NA	TRBJ2-5	TGCGCCAGCAGCGCAGTTTTGGGCCAGACCCAGTACTTC	CASSAVLGQTQYF